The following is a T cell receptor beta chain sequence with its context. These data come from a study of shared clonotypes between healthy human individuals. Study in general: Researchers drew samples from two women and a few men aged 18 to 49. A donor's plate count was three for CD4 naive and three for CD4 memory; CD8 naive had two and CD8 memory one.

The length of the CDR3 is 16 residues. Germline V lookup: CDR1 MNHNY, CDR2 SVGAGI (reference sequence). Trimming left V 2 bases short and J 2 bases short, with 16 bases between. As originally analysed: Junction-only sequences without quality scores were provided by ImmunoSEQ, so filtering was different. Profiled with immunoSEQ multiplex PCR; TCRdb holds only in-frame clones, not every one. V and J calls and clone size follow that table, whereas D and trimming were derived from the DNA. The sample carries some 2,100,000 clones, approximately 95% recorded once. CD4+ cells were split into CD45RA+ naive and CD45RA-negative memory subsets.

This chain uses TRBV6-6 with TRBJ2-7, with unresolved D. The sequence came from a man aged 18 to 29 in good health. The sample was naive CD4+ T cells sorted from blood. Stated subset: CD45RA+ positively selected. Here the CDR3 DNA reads TGTGCCAGCAGTTACGTAAGGGCAGTTCTCCCCTACGAGCAGTACTTC. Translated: CASSYVRAVLPYEQYF.